Each of the 10 T cell receptor beta chains below was sequenced from the same sample in a study of blood T cell repertoires in COVID-19. Measured with immunoSEQ multiplex PCR; TCRdb has only the in-frame clones, and not every one. Of some 100,000 clones in the sample, over 80% were seen once. Sequencing was performed on peripheral blood. The receptor source for this set is a human donor with active COVID-19. The donor label of this sample is uncertain.

As regards this clone: Additional DNA sequences in this sample encode the identical CDR3. The rearrangement links TRBV7-9 to TRBJ2-3, with 7 bases matching TRBD1. Germline lookup yields CDR1 SEHNR and CDR2 FQNEAQ (reference sequence). The CDR3 sequence is 13 residues long. V lost 5 bases and J lost 4; bases outside the gene matches: 3. CDR3: CASSPRGPDTQYF. In nucleotides, the CDR3 is TGTGCCAGCAGCCCTAGGGGGCCAGATACGCAGTATTTT.

This chain joins TRBV27 and TRBJ1-5, with D perhaps TRBD1 (6 bases). The CDR3 is 14 amino acids. CDR1 MNHEY and CDR2 SMNVEV come from the germline V gene (reference sequence). Trimming left V 4 bases short and J 0 bases short, with 7 bases between. CDR3 nucleotides: TGTGCCAGCAGTTCAGGGGTTAGCAATCAGCCCCAGCATTTT. Translating it yields CASSSGVSNQPQHF.

V is TRBV3-1 (or the pseudogene TRBV3-2) and J is TRBJ2-2; 13 nucleotides match TRBD2. Germline values: CDR1 LGHDT, CDR2 YNNKEL (reference sequence). Trimming at V came to 4 bases and at J to 5 bases, leaving 10 bases not matched to a gene. This CDR3 region has 18 residues. The CDR3 coding sequence is TGTGCCAGCAGCCGACCGGGACTAGCGGGGAAAGGTACCGGGGAGCTGTTTTTT. This gives the protein CASSRPGLAGKGTGELFF.

This clone occurred a few times. CDR3 sequence: CASSPQGALRVDYTF. The CDR3 DNA sequence: TGTGCCAGCAGCCCCCAGGGGGCGCTTAGAGTAGACTACACCTTC. This chain links TRBV7-3 with TRBJ1-2, with 8 bases that match TRBD1. The CDR3 totals 15 residues. Germline CDR1 and CDR2: SGHTA and FQGTGA. V lost 5 bases, J lost 10 bases, and 15 bases stayed unmatched. The variable domain in full, completed from reference TRBV7-3 and TRBJ1-2, reads GAGVSQTPSNKVTEKGKYVELRCDPISGHTALYWYRQSLGQGPEFLIYFQGTGAADDSGLPNDRFFAVRPEGSVSTLKIQRTERGDSAVYLCASSPQGALRVDYTFGSGTRLTVV.

The V gene is TRBV5-6, the J gene TRBJ1-1; TRBD1 is a possible D gene (6 bases). The CDR3 covers 14 residues. Germline CDR1 is SGHDT and CDR2 is YYEEEE. The ends were cut back, 4 bases at V and 2 bases at J, with 12 bases in the middle. CDR3 sequence reads: CASSTGTQNTEAFF. In DNA form, the CDR3 reads TGTGCCAGCAGCACCGGGACACAAAACACTGAAGCTTTCTTT.

This chain links TRBV5-1 with TRBJ2-2; 7 bases agree with TRBD1. V lost 1 base and J lost 4; bases outside the gene matches: 7. The CDR3 has 16 amino acids. From germline, CDR1 is SGHRS and CDR2 YFSETQ. The CDR3 is CASSLTGVTTTGELFF. The CDR3 nucleotides are TGCGCCAGCAGCTTGACAGGGGTAACGACCACCGGGGAGCTGTTTTTT.

The rearrangement joins TRBV2 to TRBJ2-7; 8 positions agree with TRBD1. V trimming: 10 bases; J trimming: 12 bases; junction bases outside the gene matches: 26. CDR1 SNHLY and CDR2 FYNNEI come from the germline V gene. This CDR3 is built from 16 residues. This CDR3 is CAITEPDRARPLVMYF. CDR3 nucleotides: TGTGCCATCACAGAACCGGACAGGGCGCGACCCCTAGTCATGTACTTC.

This clone appeared a single time. The genes are TRBV24-1 and TRBJ2-7; TRBD2 agrees at 11 bases. CDR1 KGHDR and CDR2 SFDVKD come from the germline V gene. The CDR3 contains 15 residues. J gave up 6 bases and V 3 bases, and 6 bases lay outside the gene matches. CDR3 loop: CATSDTGTSGFEQYF. The CDR3 region has the DNA TGTGCCACCAGTGATACCGGGACTAGCGGCTTCGAGCAGTACTTC.

The chain has TRBV2 and TRBJ1-4, with TRBD1 identical over 8 bases. The ends lost 11 bases at V and 7 bases at J; junction bases unmatched: 12. The germline V gene encodes CDR1 SNHLY and CDR2 FYNNEI. The CDR3 runs to 14 residues. This CDR3 reads CAVTSQGAFEKLFF. The CDR3 DNA reads TGTGCCGTGACTTCTCAGGGGGCATTTGAAAAACTGTTTTTT. Using reference TRBV2 and TRBJ1-4 for the parts outside the CDR3, the full variable domain is EPEVTQTPSHQVTQMGQEVILRCVPISNHLYFYWYRQILGQKVEFLVSFYNNEISEKSEIFDDQFSVERPDGSNFTLKIRSTKLEDSAMYFCAVTSQGAFEKLFFGSGTQLSVL.

The CDR3 DNA follows: TGTGCCACCAGTGATTTGGGTAGCGGGGGGGTTGATGAGCAGTTCTTC. Encoded protein: CATSDLGSGGVDEQFF. The rearrangement links TRBV24-1 to TRBJ2-1; 11 nucleotides agree with TRBD2. With V trimmed by 0 bases and J by 8 bases, 5 bases remained unmatched. The CDR3 extends over 16 amino acids. The germline CDR1 and CDR2 sequences are KGHDR and SFDVKD.